This record concerns one TCR beta chain sequence. The target antigen is unknown. Trimming took 1 base from V and 6 from J, leaving 12 bases between them. The CDR3 is made up of 14 amino acids. Germline CDR1 SEHNR, CDR2 FQNEAQ (reference sequence). These data come from a study of cytomegalovirus exposure and HLA in healthy donors. The study, taken as a whole, reports: Solely CMV serostatus was available to characterize immune exposure.

Vbeta (60) and Jbeta (13) primers were used in the PCR. TCRdb's table, derived via immunoSEQ multiplex PCR, lists solely in-frame clones and lacks some. The sample yields some 190,000 clones, 70% to 80% seen once. Input material: PBMCs. The V call is TRBV7-9, the J call TRBJ1-2, with D hard to call. This TCR came from a woman in her 30s in good health and CMV-seropositive. Here the CDR3 reads CASSLGTDFDGYTF. As DNA, the CDR3 is TGTGCCAGCAGCTTAGGGACGGACTTCGATGGCTACACCTTC.